Following are 17 T cell receptor beta chains from one sample sequenced in a study of CD8 T cells in Susac syndrome. After extraction with the RNeasy kit, roughly 0.5 to 1 ug of the RNA was reverse transcribed using random hexamers. TCRdb passed the immunoSEQ multiplex PCR reads through MiXCR, listing each CDR3 protein once. Altogether approximately 140,000 distinct CDR3 sequences are present, around 85% being singletons, with the ten largest covering more than 0.5%. Sample: CD8+ T cells from PBMCs. These receptors all stem from a human donor with multiple sclerosis.

The gene calls are TRBV19 and TRBJ2-1; 11 bases line up with TRBD2. V shed 7 bases and J 8 bases; nucleotides not matched to a gene: 4. Germline lookup yields CDR1 LNHDA and CDR2 SQIVND (reference sequence). The CDR3 runs 13 residues. CDR3 sequence reads: CASKLAGVHEQFF. CDR3 DNA sequence: TGTGCCAGTAAACTAGCGGGAGTCCATGAGCAGTTCTTC.

This sequence joins TRBV7-9 and TRBJ2-3; D is possibly TRBD1 or TRBD2 (5 bases each). Trimming removed 5 bases at V and 4 bases at J, with 16 bases between. This CDR3 comprises 15 residues. CDR1 is SEHNR and CDR2 is FQNEAQ in the germline V gene (reference sequence). The DNA of the CDR3 is TGTGCCAGCAGCGCCCGGGACCAGAGGGCAGATACGCAGTATTTT. Its protein is CASSARDQRADTQYF.

This clonotype appeared a few times. This chain links TRBV13 with TRBJ2-5; perhaps TRBD2 as D (6 bases). Germline V gives CDR1 PRHDT, CDR2 FYEKMQ (reference sequence). V was cut by 1 base and J by 4 bases, with 16 bases left in between. This CDR3 contains 16 residues. CDR3 in amino acids: CASSLVEGGYRETQYF. For the CDR3, the DNA is TGTGCCAGCAGCTTAGTGGAGGGTGGATACCGAGAGACCCAGTACTTC.

This sequence joins TRBV27 and TRBJ1-1; 8 bases map to TRBD1. CDR3 length: 14 amino acids. V lost 2 bases, J lost 11 bases, and 10 bases stayed unmatched. Germline V gene sequence: CDR1 MNHEY, CDR2 SMNVEV (reference sequence). The CDR3 is CASSLTGGQVEAFF. The CDR3 DNA reads as TGTGCCAGCAGTTTAACAGGGGGTCAGGTGGAGGCTTTCTTT.

The chain recombines TRBV27 with TRBJ2-7; D gene ambiguous. The germline V gene has CDR1 MNHEY and CDR2 SMNVEV (reference sequence). Deletions cut 8 bases from V and 0 bases from J, with 8 bases between. CDR3 length: 12 residues. The CDR3 DNA reads as TGTGCCAGCCGGACGGACTCCTACGAGCAGTACTTC. Encoded protein: CASRTDSYEQYF.

The rearrangement uses TRBV19 and TRBJ1-1; D uncertain. Germline V gene sequence: CDR1 LNHDA, CDR2 SQIVND (reference sequence). The CDR3 runs 13 residues. V was pared by 2 bases and J by 2 bases, with 6 bases between. CDR3 DNA sequence: TGTGCCAGTAGTATAACAGCCAACACTGAAGCTTTCTTT. Its translation is CASSITANTEAFF.

This clonotype was observed a handful of times. The rearrangement joins TRBV27 to TRBJ2-3; D unresolved. Germline CDR1 and CDR2: MNHEY and SMNVEV (reference sequence). The germline V and J ends were trimmed by 4 bases and 2 bases, with 13 bases remaining between them. The CDR3 sequence is 15 residues long. The CDR3 DNA follows: TGTGCCAGCAGTTCCCTTCGACGCCACACAGATACGCAGTATTTT. The encoded protein is CASSSLRRHTDTQYF.

This chain links TRBV24-1 with TRBJ1-1, with D uncertain. Trimming cost V 6 bases and J 1 base, with 8 bases left between them. This CDR3 is built from 13 residues. CDR1 is KGHDR, CDR2 SFDVKD, per germline. In nucleotides, the CDR3 is TGTGCCACCAGTAGTGGCGAGAACACTGAAGCTTTCTTT. This translates into CATSSGENTEAFF.

The CDR3 is CASSPRALQPQHF. The CDR3 DNA reads TGTGCCAGCAGTCCCCGAGCCCTCCAGCCCCAGCATTTT. The chain carries TRBV28 and TRBJ1-5; D ambiguous. There are 13 residues in the CDR3. Germline CDR1 is MDHEN and CDR2 is SYDVKM. The V end was cut by 5 bases, the J end by 7 bases, with 12 bases between.

The chain links TRBV5-8 to TRBJ2-7; unclear D gene. Germline values: CDR1 SGHTS, CDR2 YDEGEE. The CDR3 loop spans 13 amino acids. The V gene lost 4 bases and the J gene lost 3 bases, with 11 bases spanning the gap. The CDR3 sequence: CASSPETNYEQYF. The CDR3 region has the DNA TGTGCCAGCAGCCCCGAGACGAACTACGAGCAGTACTTC.

The chain uses TRBV4-2 and TRBJ1-4; the D gene is possibly TRBD1 (6 bases). The length of the CDR3 is 13 residues. V was clipped by 6 bases and J by 5 bases, with 10 bases between them. Per the germline V gene, CDR1 is LGHNA and CDR2 is YNFKEQ. In nucleotides, the CDR3 is TGTGCCAGCAGGGACAGTACAAATGAAAAACTGTTTTTT. Its protein is CASRDSTNEKLFF.

This clonotype was observed once. This CDR3 is missing its conserved last phenylalanine or tryptophan, likely due to a read error. The rearrangement uses TRBV7-6 and TRBJ1-2, with 7 bases that match TRBD1. The trim removed 5 bases at V and 4 bases at J, leaving 7 bases unmatched. The V gene's germline CDR1 is SGHVS and CDR2 FNYEAQ. This CDR3 comprises 14 residues. DNA of the CDR3: TGTGCCAGCAGCAAGGCGGGACAGCTCTATGGCTACACCCTC. This translates into CASSKAGQLYGYTL.

V is TRBV28 and J is TRBJ2-5; D unresolved. CDR1 MDHEN and CDR2 SYDVKM come from the germline V gene. The V end was cut by 7 bases, the J end by 4 bases, with 13 bases between. This CDR3 comprises 13 residues. The CDR3 spells CASTSIPGETQYF. The DNA for the CDR3 is TGTGCCAGCACCTCGATACCGGGAGAGACCCAGTACTTC.

The V and J genes are TRBV7-9 and TRBJ2-3; D gene uncertain. The CDR3 loop spans 12 amino acids. Germline V gives CDR1 SEHNR, CDR2 FQNEAQ (reference sequence). Trimming took off 5 bases at V and 3 bases at J, with 6 bases between the two ends. The CDR3 loop reads CASSPETDTQYF. The CDR3 nucleotides read TGTGCCAGCAGCCCTGAAACAGATACGCAGTATTTT.

The CDR3 coding sequence is TGTGCCAGCAGCAGGGACCCTCGACGGCCCTCCTACGAGCAGTACGTC. Translation: CASSRDPRRPSYEQYV. The rearrangement joins TRBV21-1 to TRBJ2-7; the table's D call, TRBD2, has no DNA check behind it. TRBV21-1 is a listed pseudogene. This CDR3 contains 16 residues.

The V gene is TRBV7-9, the J gene TRBJ1-2; D uncertain. Germline CDR1 reads SEHNR; CDR2 reads FQNEAQ (reference sequence). The CDR3 has 14 residues. V was trimmed by 1 base and J by 3 bases, leaving 9 bases between them. The CDR3 sequence: CASSLGVTHYGYTF. CDR3 DNA sequence: TGTGCCAGCAGCTTAGGTGTGACACACTATGGCTACACCTTC.

DNA of the CDR3: TGTGCCAGCAGCTTAGGTGGGGTTTCTGGAAACACCATATATTTT. Protein product: CASSLGGVSGNTIYF. This chain uses TRBV7-6 with TRBJ1-3; D unresolved. There are 15 residues in the CDR3. V shed 1 base and J shed 1 base, with 8 bases lying between them. Germline-derived CDR1 and CDR2 are SGHVS and FNYEAQ. The full variable domain, with the rest looked up from reference TRBV7-6 and TRBJ1-3, is GAGVSQSPRYKVTKRGQDVALRCDPISGHVSLYWYRQALGQGPEFLTYFNYEAQQDKSGLPNDRFSAERPEGSISTLTIQRTEQRDSAMYRCASSLGGVSGNTIYFGEGSWLTVV.